These T cell receptor beta chains were read from a single sample in a study of T cell changes during pregnancy in multiple sclerosis. Here immunoSEQ multiplex PCR was the method, and the copy in TCRdb shows in-frame clones only, minus some. The sample carries approximately 98,000 clones, about 91% recorded once. The specimen comprised peripheral blood, sampled after pregnancy. These receptors originate from a female donor in good health, enrolled as a control in a pregnancy study. Each CDR3 is given with its conserved first and last residue. The D gene is left open where the match is weak. Where a row states a size, it is once, few, many or the class of an expanded clone; other rows omit it.

DNA: TGCGCCAGCAGCCAACAGACAGGGCACTATGGCTACACCTTC
CDR3: CASSQQTGHYGYTF
length: 14
D: TRBD1
size: once
V: TRBV4-1
J: TRBJ1-2

DNA: TGTGCCAGCAGCCGGTTCGACGGAGTTAGCACTGAAGCTTTCTTT
CDR3: CASSRFDGVSTEAFF
length: 15
D: NA
size: NA
V: TRBV9
J: TRBJ1-1

DNA: TGTGCCAGTAGTAGCGACAGGGCCTACGAGCAGTACTTC
CDR3: CASSSDRAYEQYF
length: 13
D: TRBD1
size: NA
V: TRBV19
J: TRBJ2-7

DNA: TGTGCCAGCAGAAGTAACGGCGGGACAGGGCCATCCTACGAGCAGTACTTC
CDR3: CASRSNGGTGPSYEQYF
length: 17
D: TRBD1
size: NA
V: TRBV28
J: TRBJ2-7

DNA: TGTGCCAGCAGACCCTACTCCTCCGGGACAGGGGTCAATGAGCAGTTCTTC
CDR3: CASRPYSSGTGVNEQFF
length: 17
D: TRBD1
size: NA
V: TRBV2
J: TRBJ2-1

DNA: TGCGCCAGCAAATCCGGGTATGGCTACACCTTC
CDR3: CASKSGYGYTF
length: 11
D: NA
size: NA
V: TRBV5-1
J: TRBJ1-2

DNA: TGTGCTAGTGCCTCCGGACAGCGCCACACTGAAGCTTTCTTT
CDR3: CASASGQRHTEAFF
length: 14
D: NA
size: NA
V: TRBV12-5
J: TRBJ1-1

DNA: TGTGCCAGCAGCCCGGATGGACAGGGGCCATATATAGATGGCTACACCTTC
CDR3: CASSPDGQGPYIDGYTF
length: 17
D: TRBD1
size: NA
V: TRBV5-6
J: TRBJ1-2

DNA: TGTGCCATCAGTGAGTCGACTGCGACGGCCTTAGAAGCTTTCTTT
CDR3: CAISESTATALEAFF
length: 15
D: NA
size: NA
V: TRBV10-3
J: TRBJ1-1

DNA: TGTGCCAGCAGTCCCAACCCCGACAGGGCCGAAGCTTTCTTT
CDR3: CASSPNPDRAEAFF
length: 14
D: TRBD1
size: NA
V: TRBV6-5
J: TRBJ1-1

DNA: TGCGCCAGCAGCTACGATCCGGGAGTCGCCGGGGAGCTGTTTTTT
CDR3: CASSYDPGVAGELFF
length: 15
D: NA
size: NA
V: TRBV5-1
J: TRBJ2-2

DNA: TGTGCCAGCAGCGAAACTAGCGGCAGGGAGACCCAGTACTTC
CDR3: CASSETSGRETQYF
length: 14
D: TRBD2
size: NA
V: TRBV9
J: TRBJ2-5

DNA: TGTGCCATCAACGATAGACAGGGCGTAGGAAGCAATGAGCAGTTCTTC
CDR3: CAINDRQGVGSNEQFF
length: 16
D: TRBD1
size: once
V: TRBV10-3
J: TRBJ2-1

DNA: TGCGCCAGCAGCTTACGTAGCGGGAGCTCCTACAATGAGCAGTTCTTC
CDR3: CASSLRSGSSYNEQFF
length: 16
D: TRBD2
size: NA
V: TRBV5-1
J: TRBJ2-1

DNA: TGTGCCAGCAGTTTAGGGCAGGGATTTAGACAGCCCCAGCATTTT
CDR3: CASSLGQGFRQPQHF
length: 15
D: NA
size: NA
V: TRBV27
J: TRBJ1-5

DNA: TGTGCCAGCAGTGATGGGAATTGGAGGCCTGACCGCGAGGGCTACACCTTC
CDR3: CASSDGNWRPDREGYTF
length: 17
D: NA
size: NA
V: TRBV6-1
J: TRBJ1-2

DNA: TGCGCCAGCAGCCGGGAAGGGGGAGATACGCAGTATTTT
CDR3: CASSREGGDTQYF
length: 13
D: NA
size: NA
V: TRBV5-1
J: TRBJ2-3

DNA: TGTGCCAGTAGTATAAGGAGGCTAGCGGGGGTTGAGCAGTTCTTC
CDR3: CASSIRRLAGVEQFF
length: 15
D: TRBD2
size: NA
V: TRBV19
J: TRBJ2-1

DNA: TGTGCCAGCAGTTTACCACAGGTTGTCGAGCAGTACTTC
CDR3: CASSLPQVVEQYF
length: 13
D: NA
size: NA
V: TRBV28
J: TRBJ2-7

DNA: TGTGCCAGCAGCTTACAGCTTTGGGAGCCCACCTCGAATACGCAGTATTTT
CDR3: CASSLQLWEPTSNTQYF
length: 17
D: NA
size: NA
V: TRBV13
J: TRBJ2-3

DNA: TGTGCCAGCAGTCTGGGACTAGCGGGGGGGCAGTTCTTC
CDR3: CASSLGLAGGQFF
length: 13
D: TRBD2
size: NA
V: TRBV28
J: TRBJ2-1

DNA: TGTGCCGTCCGGGGGTACAATGAGCAGTTCTTC
CDR3: CAVRGYNEQFF
length: 11
D: NA
size: NA
V: TRBV19
J: TRBJ2-1

DNA: TGTGCCAGCAGCGTCGCAGGGGGCTACACAGATACGCAGTATTTT
CDR3: CASSVAGGYTDTQYF
length: 15
D: TRBD1
size: NA
V: TRBV9
J: TRBJ2-3

DNA: TGTGCCAGCAGTTTATCGATAACATTTGGAAACACCATATATTTT
CDR3: CASSLSITFGNTIYF
length: 15
D: NA
size: NA
V: TRBV28
J: TRBJ1-3

DNA: TGCGCCAGCAGCCAAGGGGGACAGGTAAATGAGCAGTTCTTC
CDR3: CASSQGGQVNEQFF
length: 14
D: TRBD1
size: NA
V: TRBV4-1
J: TRBJ2-1

DNA: TGTGCCAGCAGCTCTCCCCTCTCGGGGAGAAACTATGGCTACACCTTC
CDR3: CASSSPLSGRNYGYTF
length: 16
D: NA
size: NA
V: TRBV7-8
J: TRBJ1-2

DNA: TGTGCCAGCAGTTACGTTAGGACAGGGGTTACCTATGGCTACACCTTC
CDR3: CASSYVRTGVTYGYTF
length: 16
D: TRBD1
size: NA
V: TRBV6-5
J: TRBJ1-2

DNA: TGTGCCAGCAGCTTAGACGGTCTCCTCTCTGGGGCCAACGTCCTGACTTTC
CDR3: CASSLDGLLSGANVLTF
length: 17
D: NA
size: NA
V: TRBV7-8
J: TRBJ2-6